This TCR beta chain was captured in a study of T cells expressing NK-cell markers. Study at large: Sorted CD3+CD56-NKG2C+, CD3+CD56+NKG2C+ and CD3+CD56+NKG2C- T cells supplied the TCR beta repertoires. Within the sequenced cohort of eight donors, seven exhibited HCMV seropositivity and one was seronegative.

Regarding the study as a whole: The share of CD8+ T cells held by dominant NKG2C+ clonotypes was roughly 1.0-8% in about six donors. Dominance of the CD3+CD56-NKG2C+ fraction by these clonotypes also held in several donors.

The CDR3 consists of 17 residues. Germline V gives CDR1 MNHNS, CDR2 SASEGT. Comments on this clonotype: Its matching antigen is unknown.

TCRdb reprocessed the 5' RACE reads, with one entry per CDR3 protein and no DNA. The listing records about 460,000 distinct CDR3 sequences. This receptor was obtained from a woman aged 45-65 years in good health. The rearrangement links TRBV6-1 to TRBJ1-1; TCRdb designates TRBD1, a call that cannot be tested without DNA. The sample consisted of blood T cells: a sorted CD56 or NKG2C T cell subset, CD4+ or CD8+ T cells, or bulk PBMC T cells (not recorded which). The CDR3 sequence: CASSSQGGGFMNTEAFF.